These 28 T cell receptor beta chains were all obtained from the same sample, sequenced in a study of T cells in Graves' hyperthyroidism and ophthalmopathy. Amplified TCR beta CDR3 regions derived from RNA transcripts. The study used the HTBI primer set for a first-round RT-PCR of the TCR CDR3. TCRdb independently ran MiXCR on the multiplex PCR reads; one entry per CDR3 protein. The table lists roughly 740,000 distinct CDR3 sequences, over 15% of them singletons. Sample: blood. All receptors derive from a man younger than 35 with Graves' hyperthyroidism.

V and J are TRBV7-3 and TRBJ2-2; 8 bases are a match to TRBD2. With 1 base clipped from V and 4 bases from J, the junction kept 5 bases outside the gene matches. The CDR3 is made up of 16 amino acids. Germline CDR1 and CDR2: SGHTA and FQGTGA. This CDR3 reads CASSLSGGRITGELFF. In DNA form, the CDR3 reads TGTGCCAGCAGCTTAAGCGGGGGGCGGATCACCGGGGAGCTGTTTTTT.

This clonotype was recorded at least ten times. This sequence joins TRBV15 and TRBJ2-7; D possibly uses TRBD1 or TRBD2 (5 bases each). The CDR3 runs 18 residues. V lost 8 bases to trimming and J lost 0 bases, with 26 bases between them. Germline CDR1 is LNHNV and CDR2 is YYDKDF (reference sequence). The DNA for the CDR3 is TGTGCCACCTCAAGCCGGGGCAGGAGCGGATTATACTCCTACGAGCAGTACTTC. Its translation: CATSSRGRSGLYSYEQYF.

V and J are TRBV19 and TRBJ2-1, with D unresolved. The CDR3 totals 12 residues. Germline CDR1 and CDR2: LNHDA and SQIVND (reference sequence). Trimming removed 1 base from V and 8 bases from J, with 6 bases in between. The DNA for the CDR3 is TGTGCCAGTAGTATAGGAAGCTATGAGCAGTTCTTC. Protein sequence: CASSIGSYEQFF.

This clonotype was detected many times. The chain couples TRBV18 to TRBJ2-3; D is unresolved. The V and J ends lost 0 bases and 1 base respectively, with 5 bases between them. This CDR3 is built from 14 residues. From germline, CDR1 is KGHSH and CDR2 LQKENI. CDR3 protein: CASSPPHRTDTQYF. CDR3 in DNA: TGTGCCAGCTCACCACCACATCGCACAGATACGCAGTATTTT.

This clonotype appeared many times. The genes are TRBV3-1 and TRBJ2-1; the match to TRBD2 covers 13 bases. CDR1 is LGHDT and CDR2 is YNNKEL in the germline V gene (reference sequence). J lost 6 bases, V lost 2 bases, and 1 base had no gene match. CDR3 length: 15 amino acids. In nucleotides, the CDR3 is TGTGCCAGCAGCCAATGGACTAGCGGGAGCAATGAGCAGTTCTTC. Amino acids: CASSQWTSGSNEQFF.

The chain is built from TRBV4-1 and TRBJ2-1, with 8 bases that match TRBD2. V gave up 0 bases and J gave up 7 bases; unmatched junction bases: 11. Germline-derived CDR1 and CDR2 are MGHRA and YSYEKL. The CDR3 is made up of 17 amino acids. The CDR3 is CASSQDSFGRAGNEQFF. For the CDR3, the DNA is TGCGCCAGCAGCCAAGATTCCTTCGGGAGGGCAGGAAATGAGCAGTTCTTC.

This clonotype has more than one count but fewer than ten. The chain joins TRBV7-4 to TRBJ1-5; 8 positions match TRBD1. The CDR3 consists of 15 residues. Trimming took 5 bases from V and 4 from J; bases not matched to a gene: 7. Germline V gene data show CDR1 as SGHVT and CDR2 as SQSDAQ. The DNA of the CDR3 is TGTGCCAGCAGCCACGTTCAGGGGGCTAATCAGCCCCAGCATTTT. Its protein is CASSHVQGANQPQHF.

The sample holds many counts of this clonotype. This sequence joins TRBV2 and TRBJ1-1; D may be TRBD1 (6 bases). V lost 7 bases and J lost 2, with 11 bases in between. Germline CDR1 and CDR2: SNHLY and FYNNEI. There are 13 residues in the CDR3. CDR3 loop: CASNPGDNTEAFF. Written as DNA, the CDR3 is TGTGCCAGCAACCCAGGGGATAACACTGAAGCTTTCTTT.

The chain joins TRBV28 to TRBJ2-2; D is ambiguous. The CDR3 extends over 15 amino acids. Germline lookup yields CDR1 MDHEN and CDR2 SYDVKM. V was pared by 3 bases and J by 4 bases, with 12 bases between. The CDR3 DNA reads as TGTGCCAGCAGTTTTCATACTCCGGCCACCGGGGAGCTGTTTTTT. The encoded protein is CASSFHTPATGELFF.

This clonotype was counted at least ten times. The genes are TRBV12-3 or TRBV12-4 and TRBJ1-1, with TRBD1 matching 7 bases. V shed 1 base, J shed 3 bases, and the junction held 2 bases outside the gene matches. The length of the CDR3 is 14 residues. The CDR3 sequence: CASSLDQGDTEAFF. CDR3 nucleotide sequence: TGTGCCAGCAGTTTAGATCAGGGGGACACTGAAGCTTTCTTT.

The chain links TRBV20-1 to TRBJ1-5, with D unclear. CDR1 and CDR2 (germline): DFQATT, SNEGSKA (reference sequence). The V and J ends lost 6 bases and 0 bases respectively, with 12 bases between them. The CDR3 consists of 14 residues. CDR3 in amino acids: CSAQDTYSNQPQHF. CDR3 in DNA: TGCAGTGCCCAAGACACTTATAGCAATCAGCCCCAGCATTTT.

This clonotype was found many times. V and J are TRBV6-5 and TRBJ2-5, with D perhaps being TRBD1 or TRBD2 (5 bases each). CDR1 is MNHEY, CDR2 SVGAGI, per germline. This CDR3 has 14 residues. V was trimmed by 2 bases and J by 4 bases, leaving 11 bases between them. The CDR3 DNA is TGTGCCAGCAGTTACGCCCAAGGGACAGAGACCCAGTACTTC. Protein product: CASSYAQGTETQYF.

This clonotype appeared many times. The rearrangement uses TRBV11-2 and TRBJ2-1; weak D call: TRBD2 (6 bases). CDR1 SGHAT and CDR2 FQNNGV come from the germline V gene. There are 17 residues in the CDR3. V was cut by 5 bases and J by 2 bases, with 19 bases left in between. CDR3 amino acids: CASSPRPGGGPYNEQFF. The DNA of the CDR3 is TGTGCCAGCAGCCCACGACCTGGGGGAGGTCCCTACAATGAGCAGTTCTTC.

This clonotype has at least ten counts. The CDR3, as DNA: TGCGCCAGCCCGGCTCGGAGAGGATGCTACGAGCAGTACTTC. It codes for CASPARRGCYEQYF. The V call is TRBV5-1, the J call TRBJ2-7; D is uncertain. The CDR3 is 14 amino acids. The germline V and J ends were trimmed by 7 bases and 3 bases, with 17 bases remaining between them. The germline CDR1 and CDR2 sequences are SGHRS and YFSETQ.

This clonotype was observed at least ten times. This sequence joins TRBV2 and TRBJ1-6; D might be TRBD1 (5 bases). CDR1 SNHLY and CDR2 FYNNEI come from the germline V gene. The CDR3 length is 14 residues. V dropped 4 bases and J dropped 8 bases, with 12 bases sitting between them. The CDR3 sequence: CASSGGKGYSPLHF. CDR3 nucleotide sequence: TGTGCCAGCAGTGGTGGGAAGGGGTATTCACCCCTCCACTTT.

V gene TRBV7-2 combines with J gene TRBJ1-2; the D gene is possibly TRBD1 (6 bases). V lost 5 bases to trimming and J lost 8 bases, with 15 bases between them. CDR3 length: 13 amino acids. CDR1 is SGHTA and CDR2 is FQGNSA in the germline V gene. The CDR3 reads CASSPPGGPGYTF. For the CDR3, the DNA is TGTGCCAGCAGCCCCCCGGGGGGGCCGGGCTACACCTTC.

This clonotype showed up many times. The genes are TRBV7-9 and TRBJ2-7; tentatively, D is TRBD2 (6 bases). The V end was cut by 2 bases, the J end by 0 bases, with 17 bases between. The germline V gene encodes CDR1 SEHNR and CDR2 FQNEAQ (reference sequence). The CDR3 runs 17 residues. This chain's CDR3 is CASSLTRASAFSYEQYF. The CDR3 coding sequence is TGTGCCAGCAGCTTAACCCGCGCTAGCGCCTTCTCCTACGAGCAGTACTTC.

About this clonotype: This may be a read error, as it is one base from a much larger clone. The CDR3 end shows no conserved phenylalanine or tryptophan, and so a read error is likely. The rearrangement links TRBV6-1 to TRBJ1-1; 8 bases fit TRBD1. From germline, CDR1 is MNHNS and CDR2 SASEGT. The CDR3 consists of 15 residues. V lost 0 bases and J lost 0; bases outside the gene matches: 0. CDR3 sequence (DNA): TGTGCCAGCAGTGAAGCGGGACAGGTGAACACTGAAGCTTTCCTT. This translates into CASSEAGQVNTEAFL.

This clonotype was seen only a few times. The chain couples TRBV20-1 to TRBJ1-1, with unresolved D. Deletions cut 1 base from V and 3 bases from J, with 24 bases between. The CDR3 spans 18 residues. Germline V gives CDR1 DFQATT, CDR2 SNEGSKA (reference sequence). CDR3 residues: CSARGNRLLWLSDTEAFF. The CDR3 DNA is TGCAGTGCTAGAGGAAATAGACTTCTCTGGCTTTCGGACACTGAAGCTTTCTTT.

The chain carries TRBV5-1 and TRBJ1-2; no reliable D call. V was pared by 0 bases and J by 6 bases, with 9 bases between. Germline CDR1 and CDR2: SGHRS and YFSETQ. The CDR3 contains 13 residues. CDR3 region: CASSLVAEDGYTF. CDR3 DNA: TGCGCCAGCAGCTTGGTGGCAGAAGATGGCTACACCTTC. The complete variable domain, with remaining parts taken from reference TRBV5-1 and TRBJ1-2, reads KAGVTQTPRYLIKTRGQQVTLSCSPISGHRSVSWYQQTPGQGLQFLFEYFSETQRNKGNFPGRFSGRQFSNSRSEMNVSTLELGDSALYLCASSLVAEDGYTFGSGTRLTVV.

This clonotype was recorded a few times. The rearrangement uses TRBV12-3 or TRBV12-4 and TRBJ1-1; possible D gene TRBD1, 5 bases. The CDR3 has 14 amino acids. With 3 bases removed from V and 4 bases from J, the gap between germline ends came to 12 bases. The CDR3 bases are TGTGCCAGCAGTTTTCCGGGGCTGATCACTGAAGCTTTCTTT. It specifies CASSFPGLITEAFF.

The rearrangement links TRBV6-5 to TRBJ2-7; perhaps D is TRBD1 or TRBD2 (5 bases each). The CDR3 extends over 14 amino acids. The V end was cut by 1 base, the J end by 2 bases, with 9 bases between. CDR1 and CDR2 from the germline V gene are MNHEY and SVGAGI. The CDR3: CASSYFGTTYEQYF. CDR3 nucleotide sequence: TGTGCCAGCAGTTACTTCGGGACGACCTACGAGCAGTACTTC.

With respect to this clonotype: With a much larger clone just one base away, this may be a read error. The chain combines TRBV28 with TRBJ1-1; TRBD1 might be the D (6 bases). CDR1 is MDHEN and CDR2 is SYDVKM in the germline V gene. The CDR3 is 16 amino acids. CDR3 protein: CASGFPPRGWSTEAFF. DNA for the CDR3: TGTGCCAGCGGTTTCCCGCCGAGGGGGTGGTCCACTGAAGCTTTCTTT.

The chain carries TRBV7-9 and TRBJ2-2; 11 nucleotides line up with TRBD2. V dropped 5 bases and J dropped 7; count of bases not matched to a gene: 18. CDR3 length equals 19 residues. Germline lookup yields CDR1 SEHNR and CDR2 FQNEAQ (reference sequence). The CDR3 reads CASSLPPGVAGGPGGELFF. DNA for the CDR3: TGTGCCAGCAGCCTACCCCCTGGAGTAGCGGGAGGGCCCGGCGGGGAGCTGTTTTTT.

This clonotype showed up many times. The chain has TRBV28 and TRBJ2-5; TRBD2 matches at 7 bases. This CDR3 has 15 residues. With V trimmed by 5 bases and J by 2 bases, 8 bases remained unmatched. Germline CDR1 is MDHEN and CDR2 is SYDVKM. This chain's CDR3 is CASSHRNGGQETQYF. The CDR3 DNA reads TGTGCCAGCAGTCATCGAAACGGGGGGCAAGAGACCCAGTACTTC.

V and J are TRBV6-1 and TRBJ2-3, with D tentatively TRBD2 (5 bases). The germline V gene encodes CDR1 MNHNS and CDR2 SASEGT. Trimming took 8 bases from V and 4 from J, leaving 13 bases between them. The CDR3 has 13 residues. The CDR3 reads CASQKEAADTQYF. The CDR3 DNA reads TGTGCCAGCCAAAAGGAGGCAGCAGATACGCAGTATTTT.

The chain carries TRBV7-8 and TRBJ2-5; 10 bases line up with TRBD2. Germline assignment: CDR1 SGHVS and CDR2 FQNEAQ. There are 16 residues in the CDR3. V shed 5 bases, J shed 2 bases, and the junction held 8 bases outside the gene matches. The CDR3 bases are TGTGCCAGCAGCCTAAGTCGGACTAGCGGACAAGAGACCCAGTACTTC. Its protein product is CASSLSRTSGQETQYF.

Of note for this clonotype: A much larger clone is a single base away; this may be a read error. This chain links TRBV9 with TRBJ2-5; the D call may be TRBD1 or TRBD2 (5 bases each). CDR1 is SGDLS, CDR2 YYNGEE, per germline. V was shortened by 0 bases and J by 6 bases, with 15 bases between the two germline ends. CDR3 size: 15 residues. The CDR3 spells CASSVGGGGSQTQYF. The CDR3 DNA follows: TGTGCCAGCAGCGTAGGTGGGGGTGGGAGCCAGACCCAGTACTTC. Looking up the rest from reference TRBV9 and TRBJ2-5 gives the full variable domain: DSGVTQTPKHLITATGQRVTLRCSPRSGDLSVYWYQQSLDQGLQFLIQYYNGEERAKGNILERFSAQQFPDLHSELNLSSLELGDSALYFCASSVGGGGSQTQYFGPGTRLLVL.